Each of the 9 T cell receptor beta chains below was sequenced from the same sample in a study of cytomegalovirus exposure and HLA in healthy donors. Primers for the PCR totalled 60 Vbeta and 13 Jbeta. This table comes from immunoSEQ multiplex PCR, and its TCRdb copy is limited to in-frame clones, with some not included. Among under 200,000 clones, around three quarters were seen once, and the ten largest hold under 2%. The sequenced sample consisted of PBMCs. The receptors derive from a man aged 35 to 55 in good health and CMV-seronegative.

This chain joins TRBV27 and TRBJ2-7; TRBD2 matches at 10 bases. The length of the CDR3 is 16 residues. Germline loops: CDR1 MNHEY, CDR2 SMNVEV (reference sequence). V trimming: 4 bases; J trimming: 8 bases; junction bases outside the gene matches: 14. The CDR3 here is CASSSTLASGSDKQYF. The CDR3 coding sequence is TGTGCCAGCAGTTCTACCTTGGCTAGCGGGAGCGACAAGCAGTACTTC.

This chain joins TRBV27 and TRBJ2-3; 11 positions match TRBD2. CDR3 length: 14 residues. Germline loops: CDR1 MNHEY, CDR2 SMNVEV (reference sequence). With V trimmed by 5 bases and J by 5 bases, 3 bases remained unmatched. The CDR3: CASSPGTSGDTQYF. The CDR3 nucleotides are TGTGCCAGCAGTCCCGGGACTAGCGGAGATACGCAGTATTTT.

The rearrangement links TRBV28 to TRBJ1-5; D gene ambiguous. CDR3 size: 12 residues. Between the trimmed V and J ends, which lost 3 bases and 7 bases, there was a span of 7 bases. From germline, CDR1 is MDHEN and CDR2 SYDVKM. The CDR3 protein is CASSFLEQPQHF. The CDR3 DNA is TGTGCCAGCAGTTTTCTAGAGCAGCCCCAGCATTTT. The full variable domain, with the rest looked up from reference TRBV28 and TRBJ1-5, is DVKVTQSSRYLVKRTGEKVFLECVQDMDHENMFWYRQDPGLGLRLIYFSYDVKMKEKGDIPEGYSVSREKKERFSLILESASTNQTSMYLCASSFLEQPQHFGDGTRLSIL.

V gene TRBV6-1 combines with J gene TRBJ1-1; no clear D gene. This CDR3 contains 14 residues. The V and J ends lost 2 bases and 4 bases respectively, with 11 bases between them. The germline CDR1 and CDR2 sequences are MNHNS and SASEGT. The CDR3 protein is CASSETVPATEAFF. The CDR3 nucleotides are TGTGCCAGCAGTGAAACAGTACCGGCCACTGAAGCTTTCTTT.

The chain uses TRBV6-5 and TRBJ1-6; 7 nucleotides match TRBD1. Germline V gives CDR1 MNHEY, CDR2 SVGAGI. The length of the CDR3 is 13 residues. V gave up 6 bases and J gave up 8 bases; unmatched junction bases: 4. The CDR3 sequence: CASSRQGYSPLHF. CDR3 sequence (DNA): TGTGCCAGCAGCCGACAGGGTTATTCACCCCTCCACTTT.

CDR3 amino acids: CASSEGEMVSGELFF. CDR3 DNA sequence: TGCGCCAGCAGCGAGGGGGAAATGGTGTCCGGGGAGCTGTTTTTT. This chain uses TRBV5-1 with TRBJ2-2; D is possibly TRBD1 (6 bases). CDR1 is SGHRS, CDR2 YFSETQ, per germline. The CDR3 is made up of 15 amino acids. V lost 4 bases and J lost 6, with 16 bases in between.

The rearrangement joins TRBV19 to TRBJ2-3; D gene ambiguous. CDR3 size: 15 residues. V dropped 3 bases and J dropped 1 base, with 11 bases sitting between them. Germline-derived CDR1 and CDR2 are LNHDA and SQIVND (reference sequence). The CDR3 protein is CASSIGAVGTDTQYF. CDR3 nucleotide sequence: TGTGCCAGTAGTATCGGCGCGGTGGGCACAGATACGCAGTATTTT. The entire variable domain, with the rest obtained from reference TRBV19 and TRBJ2-3, is as follows: DGGITQSPKYLFRKEGQNVTLSCEQNLNHDAMYWYRQDPGQGLRLIYYSQIVNDFQKGDIAEGYSVSREKKESFPLTVTSAQKNPTAFYLCASSIGAVGTDTQYFGPGTRLTVL.

This clone is a singleton in its sample. One end of the junction varies from germline; a read error may be responsible. This chain uses TRBV7-9 with TRBJ1-3; D gene ambiguous. Germline CDR1 reads SEHNR; CDR2 reads FQNEAQ (reference sequence). The CDR3 length is 16 residues. The DNA for the CDR3 is TGTTCCAGCAGTTCTCTAATCGGAGGAGGTGGAAACACCATATATTTT. Protein: CSSSSLIGGGGNTIYF.

The chain joins TRBV9 to TRBJ2-5; 12 nucleotides line up with TRBD2. Trimming removed 2 bases from V and 3 bases from J; junction bases left unmatched: 5. CDR1 and CDR2 (germline): SGDLS, YYNGEE. The CDR3 is 16 amino acids. The CDR3 DNA reads as TGTGCCAGCAGCGTCCCTAGCGGGAGGGCGGAAGAGACCCAGTACTTC. Translating it yields CASSVPSGRAEETQYF. The full variable domain, its missing parts supplied by reference TRBV9 and TRBJ2-5, is DSGVTQTPKHLITATGQRVTLRCSPRSGDLSVYWYQQSLDQGLQFLIQYYNGEERAKGNILERFSAQQFPDLHSELNLSSLELGDSALYFCASSVPSGRAEETQYFGPGTRLLVL.